This T cell receptor beta chain was obtained from a study of naive and memory T cell subsets. For this clonotype: The antigen is undetermined.

Germline CDR1 and CDR2: SGHKS and YYEKEE (reference sequence). V lost 0 bases and J 4 bases, leaving 10 bases between the germline ends. CDR3 length: 15 amino acids. Whole-study results and caveats: Between naive and memory subsets, TCR abundance power law exponents differed. Clonotypes here are unpaired alpha or beta chain sequences.

Two oligonucleotides, mixed equimolar, formed the beta constant-region primer covering TRBC1 and TRBC2. Four rounds of PCR amplified the ligated cDNA using nested alpha and beta constant-region primers plus SP2. TCRdb reprocessed the UMI-ligation and nested PCR reads via MiXCR and lists one record per CDR3 protein. The sample consists of over 20,000 distinct CDR3 sequences, approximately 11% of them appearing once. The sequenced sample consisted of central memory CD8+ T cells from blood. This chain joins TRBV5-5 and TRBJ1-4; no firm D call. The TCR originated in a human donor in good health. The DNA of the CDR3 is TGTGCCAGCAGCTTGGCGGGGAACCTTAATGAAAAACTGTTTTTT. This sequence encodes CASSLAGNLNEKLFF.